The 8 T cell receptor beta chains below were found in one sample sequenced in a study of cytomegalovirus exposure and HLA in healthy donors. PCR involved 60 Vbeta and 13 Jbeta primers. Clones were sequenced by immunoSEQ multiplex PCR, and TCRdb holds only the in-frame ones, with some missing. Among about 150,000 clones listed, 75% to 90% were seen once. The sequencing input was PBMCs. The source of these receptors is a young woman in good health and CMV-seronegative.

The CDR3 protein is CASSEQSGTKWFYEKLFF. CDR3 nucleotides: TGCGCCAGCAGCGAACAATCCGGGACAAAATGGTTTTACGAAAAACTGTTTTTT. The J gene is TRBJ1-4, the V gene TRBV4-1, with D tentatively TRBD1 (6 bases). Between the trimmed V and J ends, which lost 5 bases and 8 bases, there was a span of 27 bases. In germline, CDR1 is MGHRA, CDR2 YSYEKL. This CDR3 region has 18 residues.

This chain uses TRBV6-4 with TRBJ1-5; TRBD1 is a possible D gene (6 bases). Germline assignment: CDR1 MRHNA and CDR2 SNTAGT. The CDR3 has 20 amino acids. V lost 0 bases and J lost 0, with 21 bases in between. The CDR3 coding sequence is TGTGCCAGCAGTGACTCGGAGTTGGGTGGGGACAATTATAGCAATCAGCCCCAGCATTTT. Its translation: CASSDSELGGDNYSNQPQHF.

This clone has just one count. The chain combines TRBV2 with TRBJ2-2; D unclear. Trimming cost V 3 bases and J 1 base, with 6 bases left between them. The CDR3 spans 14 residues. Germline CDR1 SNHLY, CDR2 FYNNEI. The CDR3 loop is CASSDDWNTGELFF. Here the CDR3 DNA reads TGTGCCAGCAGTGATGACTGGAACACCGGGGAGCTGTTTTTT. Full variable domain (missing parts from reference TRBV2 and TRBJ2-2): EPEVTQTPSHQVTQMGQEVILRCVPISNHLYFYWYRQILGQKVEFLVSFYNNEISEKSEIFDDQFSVERPDGSNFTLKIRSTKLEDSAMYFCASSDDWNTGELFFGEGSRLTVL.

The V gene is TRBV9, the J gene TRBJ2-1; TRBD2 aligns across 8 bases. The germline V gene encodes CDR1 SGDLS and CDR2 YYNGEE. This CDR3 is built from 15 residues. Losses at the gene ends were 2 bases for V and 4 bases for J; bases not matched to a gene: 5. DNA of the CDR3: TGTGCCAGCAGCGTGGGCGGGGGGACGTACAATGAGCAGTTCTTC. The encoded protein is CASSVGGGTYNEQFF. The whole variable domain, remainder taken from reference TRBV9 and TRBJ2-1, is DSGVTQTPKHLITATGQRVTLRCSPRSGDLSVYWYQQSLDQGLQFLIQYYNGEERAKGNILERFSAQQFPDLHSELNLSSLELGDSALYFCASSVGGGTYNEQFFGPGTRLTVL.

The chain links TRBV11-2 to TRBJ2-2; the match to TRBD2 covers 11 bases. V gave up 2 bases and J gave up 6 bases; unmatched junction bases: 11. The CDR3 contains 18 residues. CDR1 and CDR2 from the germline V gene are SGHAT and FQNNGV. CDR3 sequence (DNA): TGTGCCAGCAGCTTAAGGCTAGCGGGGGGTCAGGTGGCCGGGGAGCTGTTTTTT. This codes for CASSLRLAGGQVAGELFF.

This clone came up a few times. The gene calls are TRBV6-5 and TRBJ2-7; 7 bases map to TRBD1. The CDR3 runs 15 residues. Trimming cost V 2 bases and J 4 bases; bases outside gene matches: 8. The germline CDR1 and CDR2 sequences are MNHEY and SVGAGI. This CDR3 reads CASSYTYRGSYEQYF. The CDR3 nucleotides are TGTGCCAGCAGTTACACGTACAGGGGAAGTTACGAGCAGTACTTC.

Written as DNA, the CDR3 is TGCGCCAGCAGCCAAGTAGGGGCAGGGCTGTACTTC. Protein sequence: CASSQVGAGLYF. V usage is TRBV4-1 and J usage is TRBJ2-7; D is possibly TRBD1 (5 bases). V was cut by 1 base and J by 12 bases, with 13 bases left in between. The CDR3 consists of 12 residues. Per germline, CDR1 MGHRA and CDR2 YSYEKL.

The chain couples TRBV5-5 to TRBJ2-5, with unresolved D. The V and J ends lost 7 bases and 1 base respectively, with 8 bases between them. The germline V gene has CDR1 SGHKS and CDR2 YYEKEE (reference sequence). The CDR3 extends over 12 amino acids. The CDR3 DNA is TGTGCCAGCTCGTTTCCCCAAGAGACCCAGTACTTC. Its protein is CASSFPQETQYF.